This T cell receptor (beta chain) was sequenced in a study of T cell changes during pregnancy in multiple sclerosis. Germline V gene data show CDR1 as MDHEN and CDR2 as SYDVKM. Germline trimming cut 2 bases from V and 5 bases from J; bases unmatched to any gene: 7. The length of the CDR3 is 16 residues. The table came from immunoSEQ multiplex PCR; TCRdb's copy has only in-frame clones and leaves some out. Of approximately 100,000 clones in the sample, just under 95% were seen once. The sample consisted of peripheral blood, taken after pregnancy. The TCR was taken from a female donor with multiple sclerosis, enrolled in a pregnancy study. The chain is built from TRBV28 and TRBJ2-1; 9 bases are shared with TRBD2. CDR3 loop: CASSLPTSGPNNEQFF. The CDR3, as DNA: TGTGCCAGCAGTTTACCCACTAGCGGGCCGAACAATGAGCAGTTCTTC.